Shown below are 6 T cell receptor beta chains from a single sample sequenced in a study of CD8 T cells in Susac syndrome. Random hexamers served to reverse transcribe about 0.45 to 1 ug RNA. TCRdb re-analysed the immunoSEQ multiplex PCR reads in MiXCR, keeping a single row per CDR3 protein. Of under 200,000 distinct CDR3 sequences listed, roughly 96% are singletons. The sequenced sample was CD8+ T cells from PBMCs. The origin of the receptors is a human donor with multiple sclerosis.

This CDR3 reads CASQSDDRNTQYF. CDR3 DNA sequence: TGTGCCAGCCAGTCGGACGATAGGAATACGCAGTATTTT. This chain links TRBV7-9 with TRBJ2-3, with D uncertain. This CDR3 spans 13 amino acids. Germline loops: CDR1 SEHNR, CDR2 FQNEAQ (reference sequence). With 8 bases removed from V and 7 bases from J, the gap between germline ends came to 16 bases. The variable domain in full, with the rest retrieved from reference TRBV7-9 and TRBJ2-3, is DTGVSQNPRHKITKRGQNVTFRCDPISEHNRLYWYRQTLGQGPEFLTYFQNEAQLEKSRLLSDRFSAERPKGSFSTLEIQRTEQGDSAMYLCASQSDDRNTQYFGPGTRLTVL.

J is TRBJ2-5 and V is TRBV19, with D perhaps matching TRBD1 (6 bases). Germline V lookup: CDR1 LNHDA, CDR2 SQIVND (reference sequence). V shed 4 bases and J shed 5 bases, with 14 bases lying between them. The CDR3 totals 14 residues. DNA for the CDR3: TGTGCCAGTAGTACTGGACAGCCTGAGGAGACCCAGTACTTC. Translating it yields CASSTGQPEETQYF.

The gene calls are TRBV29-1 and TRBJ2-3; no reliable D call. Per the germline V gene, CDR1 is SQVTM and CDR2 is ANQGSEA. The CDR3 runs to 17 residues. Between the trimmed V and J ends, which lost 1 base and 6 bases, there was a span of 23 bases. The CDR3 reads CSVEGRRLPAPRDTQYF. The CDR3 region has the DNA TGCAGCGTTGAAGGGCGGAGACTCCCAGCGCCGCGGGATACGCAGTATTTT.

CDR3 region: CASSFRDAYEQYF. DNA for the CDR3: TGTGCCAGCAGCTTCCGGGACGCCTACGAGCAGTACTTC. This chain links TRBV3-1 with TRBJ2-7; D tentatively fits TRBD1 or TRBD2 (5 bases each). CDR3 length: 13 amino acids. The V end lost 5 bases, the J end lost 2 bases, and 10 bases lay between the germline ends. CDR1 and CDR2 (germline): LGHDT, YNNKEL (reference sequence).

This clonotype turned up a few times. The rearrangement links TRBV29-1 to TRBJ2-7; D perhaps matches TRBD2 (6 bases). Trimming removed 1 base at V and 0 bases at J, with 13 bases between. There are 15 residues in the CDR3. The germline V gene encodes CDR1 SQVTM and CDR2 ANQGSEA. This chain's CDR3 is CSVEGGERSSYEQYF. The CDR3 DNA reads TGCAGCGTTGAAGGGGGGGAACGGAGCTCCTACGAGCAGTACTTC.

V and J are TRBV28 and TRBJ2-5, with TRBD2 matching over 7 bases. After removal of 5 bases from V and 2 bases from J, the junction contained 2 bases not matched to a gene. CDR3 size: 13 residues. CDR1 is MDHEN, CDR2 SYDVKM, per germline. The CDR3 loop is CASSGTTQETQYF. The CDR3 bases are TGTGCCAGCAGTGGGACTACTCAAGAGACCCAGTACTTC.